This T cell receptor beta chain was captured in a study of T-cell reconstitution after alpha-beta-depleted transplantation in children (dated by TCRdb to the mid-2010s). Study-wide context: T-cell immune reconstitution after TCRalphabeta/CD19-depleted allogeneic hematopoietic cell transplantation in children was quantitatively tracked in the study by means of TCR repertoire profiling.

The method behind the library was PCR. Sequencing was performed on an Illumina HiSeq 2500. To normalize quantification of the TCRbeta repertoire, the TCR libraries were built with molecular barcoding that relied on unique molecular identifiers. The raw public data were reprocessed by TCRdb itself: fastp quality trimming at Q25, MiXCR clonotype calling, in-frame beta chains only. Merged by CDR3 protein, the rows form single entries marked with the most common genes and DNA. Recorded for this sample are almost 400,000 distinct CDR3 sequences; roughly 22% of them occurred a single time. 3.8% of the sample lies in the top ten. Ends trimmed: V by 5 bases, J by 1 base; bases unmatched to a gene: 10. The CDR3 sequence holds 17 residues, the cysteine and phenylalanine included. Only CDR3 DNA is held: 51 bases, read in frame from base 1. CDR1 and CDR2, looked up from the germline V gene, are SGHTA and FQGNSA.

This clonotype was recorded a few times. The specificity of this receptor is unknown. No base qualities exist here, and no much larger clone lies one base off it. The TCR sequence derives from a human donor who donated a stem cell graft to a child with acute myeloid leukemia. This material consisted of PBMCs from the stem cell graft donor, taken from the stem cell graft. This receptor chain uses TRBV7-2 and TRBJ2-3, with 9 junctional bases fitting TRBD2. The CDR3 region: CASSRKISGSGTDTQYF. The DNA sequence is given as TGTGCCAGCAGCCGTAAAATTAGCGGGAGTGGCACAGATACGCAGTATTTT.